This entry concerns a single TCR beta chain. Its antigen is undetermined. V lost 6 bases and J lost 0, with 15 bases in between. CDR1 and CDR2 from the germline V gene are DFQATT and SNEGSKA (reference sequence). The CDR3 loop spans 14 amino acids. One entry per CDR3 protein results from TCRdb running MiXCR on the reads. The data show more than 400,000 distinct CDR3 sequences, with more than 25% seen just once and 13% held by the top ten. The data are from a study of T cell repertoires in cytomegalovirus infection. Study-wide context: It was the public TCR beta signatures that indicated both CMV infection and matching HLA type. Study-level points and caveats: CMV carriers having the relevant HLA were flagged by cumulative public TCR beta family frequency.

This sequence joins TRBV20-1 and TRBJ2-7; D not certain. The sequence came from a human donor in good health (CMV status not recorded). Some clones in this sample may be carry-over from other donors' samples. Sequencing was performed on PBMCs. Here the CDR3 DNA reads TGCAGTGCCCCTCTTGAAGGAAGCTCCTACGAGCAGTACTTC. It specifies CSAPLEGSSYEQYF.